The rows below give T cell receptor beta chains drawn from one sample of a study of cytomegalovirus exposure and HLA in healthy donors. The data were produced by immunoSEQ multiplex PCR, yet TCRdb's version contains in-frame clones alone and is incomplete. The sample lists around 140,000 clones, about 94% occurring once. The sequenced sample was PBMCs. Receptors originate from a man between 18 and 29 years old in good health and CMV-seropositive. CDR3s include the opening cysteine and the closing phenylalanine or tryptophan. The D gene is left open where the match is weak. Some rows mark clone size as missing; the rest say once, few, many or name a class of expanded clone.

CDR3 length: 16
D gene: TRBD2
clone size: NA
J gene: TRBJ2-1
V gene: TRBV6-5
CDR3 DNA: TGTGCCAGCAGTTGGGGACTAGTCCCGGACACGGATGAGCAGTTCTTC
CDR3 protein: CASSWGLVPDTDEQFF

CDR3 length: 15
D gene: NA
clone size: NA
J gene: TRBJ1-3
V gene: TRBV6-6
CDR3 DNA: TGTGCCAGCAGTTGGGAGGGGGGAGGTGGAAACACCATATATTTT
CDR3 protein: CASSWEGGGGNTIYF

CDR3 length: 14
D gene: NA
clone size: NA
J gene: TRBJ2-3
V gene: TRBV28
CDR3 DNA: TGTGCCAGCAGTGGGCCTTATAACACAGATACGCAGTATTTT
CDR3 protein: CASSGPYNTDTQYF

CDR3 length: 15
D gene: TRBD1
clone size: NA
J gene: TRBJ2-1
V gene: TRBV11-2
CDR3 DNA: TGTGCCAGCAGCCCCGGGACAGGGGCTGGCAATGAGCAGTTCTTC
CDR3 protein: CASSPGTGAGNEQFF

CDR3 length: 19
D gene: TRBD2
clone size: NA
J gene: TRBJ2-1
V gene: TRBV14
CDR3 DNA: TGTGCCAGCAGCCAAGATCTCTATCGGGGGGAAATGTTCTTCGATGAGCAGTTCTTC
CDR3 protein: CASSQDLYRGEMFFDEQFF

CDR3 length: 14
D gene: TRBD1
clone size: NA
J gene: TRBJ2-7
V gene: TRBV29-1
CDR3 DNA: TGCAGCGTTGTGAGTAGGACAGGGGGCACAGTGCAGTACTTC
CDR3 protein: CSVVSRTGGTVQYF

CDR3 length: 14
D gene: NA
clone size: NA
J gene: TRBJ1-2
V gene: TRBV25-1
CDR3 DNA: TGTGCCAGCAGTGAAGGGGGGGGATCGGGTGGCTACACCTTC
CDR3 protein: CASSEGGGSGGYTF

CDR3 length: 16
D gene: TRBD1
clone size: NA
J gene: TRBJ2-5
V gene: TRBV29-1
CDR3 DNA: TGCAGCGTTGACCCTCAAGACAGGGTGACCGAAGAGACCCAGTACTTC
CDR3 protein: CSVDPQDRVTEETQYF

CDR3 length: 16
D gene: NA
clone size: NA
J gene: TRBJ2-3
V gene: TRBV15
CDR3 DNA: TGTGCCACCAGCAGAGGTGCGGGTGCGGACTCCGATACGCAGTATTTT
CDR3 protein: CATSRGAGADSDTQYF

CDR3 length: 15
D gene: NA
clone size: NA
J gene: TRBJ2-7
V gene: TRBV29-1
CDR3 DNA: TGCAGCGTTGAATTAGAGAACAGCTATCTACGGGAGCAGTACTTC
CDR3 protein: CSVELENSYLREQYF

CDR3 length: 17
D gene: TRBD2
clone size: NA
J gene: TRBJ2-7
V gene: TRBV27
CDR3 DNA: TGTGCCAGCAGTTTAGGGGGAGGGCTAGCGGGAATCTACGAGCAGTACTTC
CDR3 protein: CASSLGGGLAGIYEQYF

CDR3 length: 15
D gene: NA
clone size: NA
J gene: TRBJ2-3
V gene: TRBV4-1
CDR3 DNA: TGCGCCAGCAGCCAGGTTAGCAGAAGCACAGATACGCAGTATTTT
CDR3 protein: CASSQVSRSTDTQYF

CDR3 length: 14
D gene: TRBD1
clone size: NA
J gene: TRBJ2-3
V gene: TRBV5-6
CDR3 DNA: TGTGCCAGCAGCTTGGGGACAGGGGCAGATACGCAGTATTTT
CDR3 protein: CASSLGTGADTQYF

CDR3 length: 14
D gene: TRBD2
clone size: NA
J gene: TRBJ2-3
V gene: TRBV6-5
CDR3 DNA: TGTGCCAGCACCGAGGCGGGAGACCCAGATACGCAGTATTTT
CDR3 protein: CASTEAGDPDTQYF

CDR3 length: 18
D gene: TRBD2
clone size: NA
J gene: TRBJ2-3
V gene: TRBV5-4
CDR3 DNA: TGTGCCAGCAGCTCCGGGACTAGCGGGAGAGGGGGCACAGATACGCAGTATTTT
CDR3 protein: CASSSGTSGRGGTDTQYF

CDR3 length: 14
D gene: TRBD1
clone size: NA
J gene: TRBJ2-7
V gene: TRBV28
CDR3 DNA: TGTGCCAGCAGTACGCGACAGGGCTCCTACGAGCAGTACTTC
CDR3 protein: CASSTRQGSYEQYF

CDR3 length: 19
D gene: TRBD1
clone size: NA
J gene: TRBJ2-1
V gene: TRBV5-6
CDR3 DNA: TGTGCCAGCAGCTTGAGGGGAAGAACAGGGGGCGGTTCCTACAATGAGCAGTTCTTC
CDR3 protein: CASSLRGRTGGGSYNEQFF

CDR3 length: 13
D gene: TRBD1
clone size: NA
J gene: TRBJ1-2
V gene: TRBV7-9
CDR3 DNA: TGTGCCAGCAGCTTGGACAGGGGGTTTGGCTACACCTTC
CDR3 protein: CASSLDRGFGYTF

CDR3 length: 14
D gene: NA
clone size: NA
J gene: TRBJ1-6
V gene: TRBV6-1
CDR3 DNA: TGTGCCAGCAGTTTGCAGGAATTTAATTCACCCCTCCACTTT
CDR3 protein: CASSLQEFNSPLHF

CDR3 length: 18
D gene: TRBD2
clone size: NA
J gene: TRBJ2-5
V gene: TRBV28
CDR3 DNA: TGTGCCAGCAGTTTGGGGTCAGTGGCTAGCGGTCACCAAGAGACCCAGTACTTC
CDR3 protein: CASSLGSVASGHQETQYF

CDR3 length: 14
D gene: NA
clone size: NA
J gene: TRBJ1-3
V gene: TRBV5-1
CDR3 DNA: TGCGCCAGCAGCCGCGGAAGTTCTGGAAACACCATATATTTT
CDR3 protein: CASSRGSSGNTIYF

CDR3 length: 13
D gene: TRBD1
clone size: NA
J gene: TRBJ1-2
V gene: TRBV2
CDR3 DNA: TGTGCCAGCAGTGATAGACAGGGCACCCTATACACCTTC
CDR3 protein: CASSDRQGTLYTF

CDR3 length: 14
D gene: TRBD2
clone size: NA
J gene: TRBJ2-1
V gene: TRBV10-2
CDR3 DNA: TGCGCCAGCAGTGGTCGCGGGGGCTACAATGAGCAGTTCTTC
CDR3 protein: CASSGRGGYNEQFF

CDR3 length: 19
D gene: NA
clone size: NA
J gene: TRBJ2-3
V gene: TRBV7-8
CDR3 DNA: TGTGCCAGCAGCTTAGTACCCCTAGGGAGGGGGAGAGGCGCAGATACGCAGTATTTT
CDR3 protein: CASSLVPLGRGRGADTQYF

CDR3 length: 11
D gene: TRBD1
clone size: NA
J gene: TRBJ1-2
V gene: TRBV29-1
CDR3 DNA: TGCAGCGCACGGGACAGCCTTGGCTACACCTTC
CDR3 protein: CSARDSLGYTF

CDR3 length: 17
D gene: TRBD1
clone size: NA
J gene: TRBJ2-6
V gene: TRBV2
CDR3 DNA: TGTGCCAGCAGTTCCGGGACAGGGCGGATAGGGGCCAACGTCCTGACTTTC
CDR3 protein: CASSSGTGRIGANVLTF

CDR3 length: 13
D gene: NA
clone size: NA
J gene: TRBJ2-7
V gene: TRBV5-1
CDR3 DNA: TGCGCCAGCAGCTTGGGTTACAGTTACGAGCAGTACTTC
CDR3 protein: CASSLGYSYEQYF

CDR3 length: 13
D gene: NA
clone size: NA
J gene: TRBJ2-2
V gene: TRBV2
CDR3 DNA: TGTGCCAGCAGTCCGAGTGACACCGGGGAGCTGTTTTTT
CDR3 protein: CASSPSDTGELFF

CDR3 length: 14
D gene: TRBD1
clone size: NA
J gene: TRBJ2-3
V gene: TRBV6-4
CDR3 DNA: TGTGCCAGCAGTCGGGACAGGGAGTCTGATACGCAGTATTTT
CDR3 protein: CASSRDRESDTQYF

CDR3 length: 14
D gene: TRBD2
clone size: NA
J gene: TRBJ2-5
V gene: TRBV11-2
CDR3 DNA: TGTGCCAGCAGCCCAATAGCGGGACCAGAGACCCAGTACTTC
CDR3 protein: CASSPIAGPETQYF

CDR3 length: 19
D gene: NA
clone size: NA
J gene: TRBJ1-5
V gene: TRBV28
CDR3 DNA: TGTGCCAGCAGTTTCTCCCCCGACATGGGGAGTGGAAGCAATCAGCCCCAGCATTTT
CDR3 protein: CASSFSPDMGSGSNQPQHF

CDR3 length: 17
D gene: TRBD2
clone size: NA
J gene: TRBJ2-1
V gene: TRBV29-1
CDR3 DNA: TGCAGCGCTCCTCAATTCGGACTAGCGGGAGGTGGCAATGAGCAGTTCTTC
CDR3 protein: CSAPQFGLAGGGNEQFF

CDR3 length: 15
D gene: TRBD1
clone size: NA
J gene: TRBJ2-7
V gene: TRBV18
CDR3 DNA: TGTGCCAGCTCACCACCCGGGACAGCATTGACCGAGCAGTACTTC
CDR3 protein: CASSPPGTALTEQYF

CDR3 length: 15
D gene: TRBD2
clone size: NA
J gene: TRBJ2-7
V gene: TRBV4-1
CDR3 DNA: TGCGCCAGCAGCCCGGGAGGGAGTTTAACCTACGAGCAGTACTTC
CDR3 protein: CASSPGGSLTYEQYF

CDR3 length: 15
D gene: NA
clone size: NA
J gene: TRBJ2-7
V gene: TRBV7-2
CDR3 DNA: TGTGCCAGCAGCTCGGCTGCGGGGTATACCTACGAGCAGTACTTC
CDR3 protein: CASSSAAGYTYEQYF

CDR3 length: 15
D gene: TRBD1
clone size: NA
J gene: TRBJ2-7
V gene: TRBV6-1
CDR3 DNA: TGTGCCAGCAGGGGTAACGACAGGGGCACATACGAGCAGTACTTC
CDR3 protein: CASRGNDRGTYEQYF

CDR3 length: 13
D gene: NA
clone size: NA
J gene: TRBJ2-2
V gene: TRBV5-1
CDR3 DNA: TGCGCCAGCAGAACAGTCTACACCGGGGAGCTGTTTTTT
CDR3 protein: CASRTVYTGELFF

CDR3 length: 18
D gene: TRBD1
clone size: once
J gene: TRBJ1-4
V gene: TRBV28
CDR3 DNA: TGTGCCAGCAGCGAGACAGGGGTGCGAGAAAGGGGGAATGAAAAACTGTTTTTT
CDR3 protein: CASSETGVRERGNEKLFF

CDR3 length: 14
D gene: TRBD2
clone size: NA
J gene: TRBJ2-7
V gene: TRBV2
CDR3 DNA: TGTGCCAGCAGTGGGACTAGCGGGACCCACGAGCAGTACTTC
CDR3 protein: CASSGTSGTHEQYF

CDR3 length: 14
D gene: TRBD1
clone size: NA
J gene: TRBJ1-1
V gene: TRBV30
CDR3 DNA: TGTGCCTGGAGTTGGACAGGGGGCGCGACTGAAGCTTTCTTT
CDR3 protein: CAWSWTGGATEAFF

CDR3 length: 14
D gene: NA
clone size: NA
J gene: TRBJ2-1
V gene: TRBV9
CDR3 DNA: TGTGCCAGCAGCGTGGAGGGACAGTACAATGAGCAGTTCTTC
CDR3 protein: CASSVEGQYNEQFF

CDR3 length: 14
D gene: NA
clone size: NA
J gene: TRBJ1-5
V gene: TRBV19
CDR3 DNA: TGTGCCAGTAGTTCACAGGGTTTAAATCAGCCCCAGCATTTT
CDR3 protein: CASSSQGLNQPQHF

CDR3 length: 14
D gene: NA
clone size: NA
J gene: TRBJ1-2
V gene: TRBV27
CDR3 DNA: TGTGCCAGCAGTGGAGGCCCGGACAGAGATGGCTACACCTTC
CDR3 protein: CASSGGPDRDGYTF

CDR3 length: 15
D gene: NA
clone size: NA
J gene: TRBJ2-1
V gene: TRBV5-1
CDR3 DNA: TGCGCCAGCAGCTTAGACACAAGCTCCTACAATGAGCAGTTCTTC
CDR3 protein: CASSLDTSSYNEQFF

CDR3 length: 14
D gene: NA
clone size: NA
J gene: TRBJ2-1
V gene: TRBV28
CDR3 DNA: TGTGCCAGCACTGATGGGAGTCCCTACAATGAGCAGTTCTTC
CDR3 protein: CASTDGSPYNEQFF